This section outlines one T cell receptor beta chain sequence together with its context. This CDR3 is built from 16 residues. V was clipped by 7 bases and J by 7 bases; unmatched bases: 12. Profiling of TCR beta VDJ combinations and CDR3 sequences used genomic DNA as template. Using its own MiXCR run on the reads, TCRdb lists one record per CDR3 protein. The table shows some 170,000 distinct CDR3 sequences, with 35% to 55% occurring only once. This entry comes from a study of CD8+CD57+ T cells in acquired aplastic anemia. Study-level information: Yields of DNA that came from sorted CD4+ and CD8+ cells averaged roughly 3.3 ug.

The J gene is TRBJ2-1, the V gene TRBV12-3 or TRBV12-4; 11 positions match TRBD2. The specimen sequenced was sorted CD4+, CD8+, or CD8+CD57+ T cells (not recorded which) from PBMCs. This sequence was found in a human donor in good health. In nucleotides, the CDR3 is TGTGCCAGCATGCTAGCGGGAGGCCCCAGCGGGAATGAGCAGTTCTTC. Translating it yields CASMLAGGPSGNEQFF.